The T cell receptor (beta chain) under discussion was sequenced for a study of blood T cell repertoires in COVID-19 (dated by TCRdb to the early 2020s). General notes on the study: Collaborator samples came from the United States, Italy and Spain and covered acute and convalescent phases of COVID-19. The prospective study material was composed of cDNA or gDNA derived from T cells, B-cell-depleted T cells, or PBMCs. Deeply sampled blood TCRbeta repertoires from subjects exposed to, actively infected with, or recovered from COVID-19 were included in the dataset. The repertoires were released in a freely available public database intended as a resource for research on the immune response to SARS-CoV-2. The samples were drawn from the first 160 participants of the ongoing ImmuneRACE study and from some 1,300 subjects provided by 6 global collaborators. Sample metadata almost always included a de-identified subject ID, COVID-19 status, age in years and sex. HLA class I and class II types, where available, came from metadata supplied by the sample provider rather than from assay-based typing. Study-wide findings and limitations: The quantity of clinical and demographic metadata differed by source and by participant and was supplied without curation.

Collaborating institutions collected whole blood in K2EDTA tubes following their own protocols. For TCRbeta analysis, collaborator samples were shipped as frozen whole blood, as isolated PBMCs, or as DNA extracted from either sample type. The immunoSEQ Assay, a bias-controlled multiplex PCR, was used to amplify TCRbeta CDR3 regions from genomic DNA. Per the original workflow: The number of nucleated cells in each sample was estimated by amplification of reference gene primers within the assay. To quantify the absolute abundance of each unique TCRbeta CDR3 rearrangement, sequence reads were collapsed and filtered. For each sample, productive Simpson clonality was calculated as the square root of Simpson's diversity index across productive rearrangements. Entries here come from immuneACCESS through TCRdb and include only in-frame sequences with V and J called. Some clones fail to appear in such tables; in the studies checked, an unresolved V gene covers under half of the shortfall, and the cause of the remainder is unknown. That table furnishes V, J and clone size, whereas the DNA furnished D and trimming. The sample profile shows under 140,000 clones; 70% to 90% of them were found once. The ten most abundant clones make up 4.8% of the sample.

CDR1 and CDR2 are drawn from the germline V gene: SGHRS, YFSETQ. The junction shows trimming of 4 bases on V and 1 base on J, and the gene matches do not reach 0 bases of it. The CDR3 measures 14 amino acids from cysteine to phenylalanine. This entry keeps only the CDR3 DNA: 42 bases, framed from base 1. For this clone: The specificity of this receptor is unknown. Per-base qualities were not stored, and no clone one base away is much larger.

The sequence came from a human donor in a cohort sampled during active COVID-19. The sequence joins TRBV5-1 to TRBJ2-1, with TRBD1 identical over 9 junction bases. Sequenced input: peripheral blood. The nucleotide sequence reads as follows: TGCGCCAGCAGCGGGACAGGGTCCTACAATGAGCAGTTCTTC. It translates as CASSGTGSYNEQFF.